The T cell receptor (beta chain) described here comes from a study of blood T cell repertoires in COVID-19. Data came from immunoSEQ multiplex PCR; TCRdb stores just in-frame clones and leaves some out. This table holds 50,000 to 60,000 clones, approximately 83% found once. Sequencing input: peripheral blood. The TCR comes from a man aged 40-55 years with acute or convalescent COVID-19.

The DNA of the CDR3 is TGTGCCAGTACCGGGCAGGGGATAGGCCAGCCCCAGCATTTT. Translated, it gives CASTGQGIGQPQHF. The chain couples TRBV19 to TRBJ1-5, with D perhaps matching TRBD1 (6 bases). The CDR3 extends over 14 amino acids. The V end lost 7 bases, the J end lost 7 bases, and 17 bases lay between the germline ends. Looked up from germline, CDR1 is LNHDA and CDR2 is SQIVND (reference sequence).